These 13 T cell receptor beta chains originate from one sample sequenced in a study of cytomegalovirus exposure and HLA in healthy donors. The PCR made use of 60 Vbeta and 13 Jbeta primers. The protocol was immunoSEQ multiplex PCR, while the TCRdb copy is restricted to in-frame clones and leaves out a portion. The table has around 100,000 clones, 70% seen once. The sequenced material came from PBMCs. These receptors were obtained from a young man in good health and CMV-seropositive.

The CDR3: CSVRAGEGTDTQYF. DNA for the CDR3: TGCAGCGTTCGCGCGGGAGAGGGGACAGATACGCAGTATTTT. The gene calls are TRBV29-1 and TRBJ2-3; 7 bases fit TRBD2. Per the germline V gene, CDR1 is SQVTM and CDR2 is ANQGSEA. The junction had 8 bases not matched to a gene; V was cut back by 5 bases and J by 3 bases. This CDR3 has 14 residues.

This chain links TRBV5-6 with TRBJ1-3; D uncertain. Germline V CDR1 and CDR2: SGHDT, YYEEEE. The CDR3 contains 15 residues. The V end was cut by 0 bases, the J end by 0 bases, with 7 bases between. The CDR3 coding sequence is TGTGCCAGCAGCTTGGCAGTTTACTCTGGAAACACCATATATTTT. Translating gives CASSLAVYSGNTIYF. Together with reference TRBV5-6 and TRBJ1-3, the CDR3 gives the full variable domain: DAGVTQSPTHLIKTRGQQVTLRCSPKSGHDTVSWYQQALGQGPQFIFQYYEEEERQRGNFPDRFSGHQFPNYSSELNVNALLLGDSALYLCASSLAVYSGNTIYFGEGSWLTVV.

This clone was seen more than once but under ten times. The chain employs TRBV2 and TRBJ1-1; D call uncertain. Germline CDR1 reads SNHLY; CDR2 reads FYNNEI. This CDR3 has 14 amino acids. V was shortened by 1 base and J by 3 bases, with 9 bases between the two germline ends. This CDR3 is CASSEGQAYTEAFF. CDR3 sequence (DNA): TGTGCCAGCAGTGAAGGGCAGGCGTACACTGAAGCTTTCTTT.

V is TRBV27 and J is TRBJ1-2, with TRBD1 identical over 7 bases. This CDR3 comprises 15 residues. With 0 bases clipped from V and 3 bases from J, the junction kept 4 bases outside the gene matches. From germline, CDR1 is MNHEY and CDR2 SMNVEV (reference sequence). Here the CDR3 DNA reads TGTGCCAGCAGTTTATCTACTCAGGGGGACTATGGCTACACCTTC. It translates to CASSLSTQGDYGYTF.

The chain employs TRBV28 and TRBJ1-2, with TRBD1 matching 7 bases. Germline-derived CDR1 and CDR2 are MDHEN and SYDVKM. Trimming cost V 4 bases and J 5 bases; bases outside gene matches: 10. The CDR3 runs to 15 residues. CDR3 DNA: TGTGCCAGCAGTTCAAGGGGGCGCGAAGGGTATGGCTACACCTTC. This translates into CASSSRGREGYGYTF.

The rearrangement joins TRBV9 to TRBJ1-6; 7 nucleotides match TRBD1. The ends lost 4 bases at V and 6 bases at J; junction bases unmatched: 7. This CDR3 is built from 15 residues. Germline V gene lookup returns CDR1 SGDLS and CDR2 YYNGEE. The CDR3 sequence: CASSPRQGGNSPLHF. CDR3 DNA sequence: TGTGCCAGCAGCCCCCGACAGGGAGGTAATTCACCCCTCCACTTT.

This clone was seen only a few times. CDR3 loop: CASSFSMGLPLIQYF. The CDR3 nucleotides are TGTGCCAGCAGTTTTTCTATGGGACTGCCGCTCATTCAGTACTTC. The V gene is TRBV6-5, the J gene TRBJ2-4; D is possibly TRBD2 (6 bases). With 4 bases removed from V and 9 bases from J, the gap between germline ends came to 19 bases. The CDR3 spans 15 residues. Looked up from germline, CDR1 is MNHEY and CDR2 is SVGAGI.

This clone was observed a few times. The CDR3 bases are TGTGCCAGCACCGAGGATGGGAGCAGACTCTATGGCTACACCTTC. Amino acid sequence: CASTEDGSRLYGYTF. The V and J genes are TRBV28 and TRBJ1-2, with D hard to call. Germline values: CDR1 MDHEN, CDR2 SYDVKM. V was trimmed by 7 bases and J by 4 bases, leaving 19 bases between them. The CDR3 spans 15 residues.

V is TRBV28 and J is TRBJ1-1, with 7 nucleotides matching TRBD1. The CDR3 loop spans 14 amino acids. The germline V gene has CDR1 MDHEN and CDR2 SYDVKM. After removal of 3 bases from V and 6 bases from J, the junction contained 7 bases not matched to a gene. CDR3 residues: CASSFPDRDAEAFF. The CDR3 coding sequence is TGTGCCAGCAGTTTCCCAGACAGGGACGCTGAAGCTTTCTTT.

This clone was found a few times. The V and J genes are TRBV9 and TRBJ1-2; 9 bases are shared with TRBD1. V dropped 6 bases and J dropped 6; count of bases not matched to a gene: 12. The germline gives CDR1 SGDLS, CDR2 YYNGEE. This CDR3 has 15 amino acids. DNA for the CDR3: TGTGCCAGCAACACGATACCGGGACAGGGAGATGGCTACACCTTC. It translates to CASNTIPGQGDGYTF.

The chain has TRBV9 and TRBJ2-3; tentative D call: TRBD2 (6 bases). The CDR3 runs 18 residues. Germline V gene lookup returns CDR1 SGDLS and CDR2 YYNGEE. V gave up 7 bases and J gave up 2 bases, with 26 bases separating them. The CDR3 sequence is CASLWRAGLSSDTDTQYF. In DNA form, the CDR3 reads TGTGCCAGCCTCTGGAGGGCGGGATTGTCATCCGACACAGATACGCAGTATTTT.

V gene TRBV10-3 combines with J gene TRBJ2-7; possibly TRBD2 for D (5 bases). CDR3 length equals 14 residues. The V gene lost 4 bases and the J gene lost 5 bases, with 15 bases spanning the gap. Germline-derived CDR1 and CDR2 are ENHRY and SYGVKD. The CDR3 sequence is CAISARGTDNEQYV. CDR3 DNA sequence: TGTGCCATCAGTGCTCGGGGAACAGACAACGAGCAGTACGTC.

The J gene is TRBJ1-2, the V gene TRBV6-6, with no clear D. The V end was cut by 10 bases, the J end by 8 bases, with 14 bases between. Germline lookup yields CDR1 MNHNY and CDR2 SVGAGI (reference sequence). The CDR3 totals 11 residues. The CDR3 loop is CATTERVGYTF. The CDR3 DNA reads as TGTGCCACCACGGAGCGCGTCGGCTACACCTTC.